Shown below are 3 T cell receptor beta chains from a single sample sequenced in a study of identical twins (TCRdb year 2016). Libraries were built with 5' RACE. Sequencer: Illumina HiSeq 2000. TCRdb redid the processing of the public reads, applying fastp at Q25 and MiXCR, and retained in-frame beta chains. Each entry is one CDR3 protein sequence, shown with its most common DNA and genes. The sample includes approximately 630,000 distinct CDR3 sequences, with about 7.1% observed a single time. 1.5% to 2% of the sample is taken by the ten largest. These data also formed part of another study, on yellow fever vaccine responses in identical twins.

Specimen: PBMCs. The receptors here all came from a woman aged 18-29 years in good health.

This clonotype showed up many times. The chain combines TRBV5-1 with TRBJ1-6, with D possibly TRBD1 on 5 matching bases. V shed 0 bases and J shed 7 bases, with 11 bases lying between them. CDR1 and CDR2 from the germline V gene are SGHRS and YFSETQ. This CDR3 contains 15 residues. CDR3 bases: TGCGCCAGCAGCTTGGCCCTGGGGGAAAATTCACCCCTCCACTTT. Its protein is CASSLALGENSPLHF.

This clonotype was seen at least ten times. The DNA for the CDR3 is TGTGCCACTCATCCCCTCGACGGAACTAGCACAGATACGCAGTATTTT. Protein sequence: CATHPLDGTSTDTQYF. V and J are TRBV12-3 or TRBV12-4 and TRBJ2-3; D is ambiguous. The V end lost 10 bases, the J end lost 0 bases, and 20 bases lay between the germline ends. The CDR3 loop spans 16 amino acids.

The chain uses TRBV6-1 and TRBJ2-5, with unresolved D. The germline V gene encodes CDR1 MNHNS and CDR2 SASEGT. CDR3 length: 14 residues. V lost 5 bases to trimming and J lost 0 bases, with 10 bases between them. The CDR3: CASSTGPNQETQYF. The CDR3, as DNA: TGTGCCAGCAGTACCGGACCCAACCAAGAGACCCAGTACTTC.